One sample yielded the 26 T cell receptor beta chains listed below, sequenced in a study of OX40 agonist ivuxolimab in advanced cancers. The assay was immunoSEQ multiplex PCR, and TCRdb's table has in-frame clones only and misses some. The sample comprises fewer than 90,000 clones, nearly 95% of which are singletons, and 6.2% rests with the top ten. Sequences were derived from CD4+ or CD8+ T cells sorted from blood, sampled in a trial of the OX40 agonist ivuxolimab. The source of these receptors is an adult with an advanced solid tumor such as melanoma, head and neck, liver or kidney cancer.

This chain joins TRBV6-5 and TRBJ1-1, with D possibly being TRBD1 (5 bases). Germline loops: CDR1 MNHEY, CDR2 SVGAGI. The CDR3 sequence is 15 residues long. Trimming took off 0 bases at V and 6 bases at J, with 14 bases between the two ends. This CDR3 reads CASSYSIGERAEAFF. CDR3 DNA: TGTGCCAGCAGTTACTCGATAGGGGAAAGGGCTGAAGCTTTCTTT.

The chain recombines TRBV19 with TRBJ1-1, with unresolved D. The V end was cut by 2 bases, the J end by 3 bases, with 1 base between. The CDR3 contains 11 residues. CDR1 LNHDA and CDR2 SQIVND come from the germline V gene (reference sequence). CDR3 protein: CASSIYTEAFF. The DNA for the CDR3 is TGTGCCAGTAGTATATACACTGAAGCTTTCTTT. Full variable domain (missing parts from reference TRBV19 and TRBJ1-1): DGGITQSPKYLFRKEGQNVTLSCEQNLNHDAMYWYRQDPGQGLRLIYYSQIVNDFQKGDIAEGYSVSREKKESFPLTVTSAQKNPTAFYLCASSIYTEAFFGQGTRLTVV.

In nucleotides, the CDR3 is TGCGCCAGCAGCGCTGACTTAGCGGACCAAGAGACCCAGTACTTC. Its translation: CASSADLADQETQYF. This chain connects TRBV4-3 to TRBJ2-5, with D perhaps TRBD2 (6 bases). V was pared by 5 bases and J by 0 bases, with 13 bases between. The CDR3 is made up of 15 amino acids. Germline CDR1 LGHNA, CDR2 YSLEER.

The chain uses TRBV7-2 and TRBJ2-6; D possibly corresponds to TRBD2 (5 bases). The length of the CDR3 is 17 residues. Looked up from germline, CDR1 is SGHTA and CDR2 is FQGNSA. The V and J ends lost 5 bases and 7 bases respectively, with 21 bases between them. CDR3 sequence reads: CASSHTFATGRANVLTF. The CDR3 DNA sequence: TGTGCCAGCAGCCACACCTTCGCGACGGGAAGAGCCAACGTCCTGACTTTC. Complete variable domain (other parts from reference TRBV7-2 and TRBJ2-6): GAGVSQSPSNKVTEKGKDVELRCDPISGHTALYWYRQSLGQGLEFLIYFQGNSAPDKSGLPSDRFSAERTGGSVSTLTIQRTQQEDSAVYLCASSHTFATGRANVLTFGAGSRLTVL.

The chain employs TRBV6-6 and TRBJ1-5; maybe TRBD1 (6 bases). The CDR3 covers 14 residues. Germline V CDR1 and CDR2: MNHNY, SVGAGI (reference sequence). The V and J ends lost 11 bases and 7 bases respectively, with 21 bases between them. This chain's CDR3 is CAVKMTGLQQPQHF. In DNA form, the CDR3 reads TGTGCCGTAAAAATGACAGGTTTACAGCAGCCCCAGCATTTT.

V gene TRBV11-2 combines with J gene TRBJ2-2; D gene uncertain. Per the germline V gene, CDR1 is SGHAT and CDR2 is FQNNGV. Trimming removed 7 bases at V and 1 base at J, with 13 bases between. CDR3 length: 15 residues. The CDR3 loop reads CASKIGSGNTGELFF. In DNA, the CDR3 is TGTGCCAGCAAAATCGGGTCGGGGAACACCGGGGAGCTGTTTTTT.

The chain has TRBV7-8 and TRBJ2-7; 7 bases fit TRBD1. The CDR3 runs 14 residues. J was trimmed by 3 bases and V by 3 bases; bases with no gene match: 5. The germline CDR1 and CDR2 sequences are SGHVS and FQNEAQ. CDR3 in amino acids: CASSFGTEYYEQYF. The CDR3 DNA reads TGTGCCAGCAGCTTTGGGACAGAATACTACGAGCAGTACTTC.

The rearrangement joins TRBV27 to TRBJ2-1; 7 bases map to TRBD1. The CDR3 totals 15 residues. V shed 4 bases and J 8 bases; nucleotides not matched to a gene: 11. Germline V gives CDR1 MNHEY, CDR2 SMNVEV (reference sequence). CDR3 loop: CASSWIDREGDEQFF. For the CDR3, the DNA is TGTGCCAGCAGTTGGATAGACAGGGAAGGGGATGAGCAGTTCTTC.

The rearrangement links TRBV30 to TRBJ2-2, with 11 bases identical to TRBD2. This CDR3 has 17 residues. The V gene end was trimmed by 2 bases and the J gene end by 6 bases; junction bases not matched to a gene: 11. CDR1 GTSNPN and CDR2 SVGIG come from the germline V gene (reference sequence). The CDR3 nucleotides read TGTGCCTGGAGTCCGACCTTTAGCGGGGGGGCCGCCGGGGAGCTGTTTTTT. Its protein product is CAWSPTFSGGAAGELFF.

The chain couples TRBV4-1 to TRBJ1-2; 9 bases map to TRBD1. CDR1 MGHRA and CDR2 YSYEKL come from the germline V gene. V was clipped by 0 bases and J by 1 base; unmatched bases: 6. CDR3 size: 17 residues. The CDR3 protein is CASSQDMQTGGNYGYTF. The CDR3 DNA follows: TGCGCCAGCAGCCAAGATATGCAGACAGGGGGTAACTATGGCTACACCTTC.

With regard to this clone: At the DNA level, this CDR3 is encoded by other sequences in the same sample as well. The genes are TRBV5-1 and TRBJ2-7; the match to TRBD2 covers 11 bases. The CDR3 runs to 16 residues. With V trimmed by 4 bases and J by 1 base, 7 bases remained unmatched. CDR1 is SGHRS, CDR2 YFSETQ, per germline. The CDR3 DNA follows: TGCGCCAGCAGCCCGAGACTAGCGGGAAGATCCTACGAGCAGTACTTC. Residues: CASSPRLAGRSYEQYF.

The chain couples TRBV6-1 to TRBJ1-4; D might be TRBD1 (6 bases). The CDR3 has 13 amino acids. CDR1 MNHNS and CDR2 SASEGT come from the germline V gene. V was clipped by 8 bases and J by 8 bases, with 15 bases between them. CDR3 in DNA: TGTGCCAGCGCGACAGGCCCGGGGGAAAAACTGTTTTTT. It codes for CASATGPGEKLFF.

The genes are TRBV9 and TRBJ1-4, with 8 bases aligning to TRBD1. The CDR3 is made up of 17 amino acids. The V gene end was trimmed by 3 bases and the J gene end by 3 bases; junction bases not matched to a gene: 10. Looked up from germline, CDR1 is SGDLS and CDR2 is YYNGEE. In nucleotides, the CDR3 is TGTGCCAGCAGCGCAGGACAGGGAGTTTTGGCTAATGAAAAACTGTTTTTT. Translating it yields CASSAGQGVLANEKLFF.

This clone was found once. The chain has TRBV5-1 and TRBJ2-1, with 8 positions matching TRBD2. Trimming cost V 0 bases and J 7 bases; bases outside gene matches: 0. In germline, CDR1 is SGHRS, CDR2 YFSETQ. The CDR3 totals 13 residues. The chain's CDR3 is CASSLAGGNEQFF. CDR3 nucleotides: TGCGCCAGCAGCTTGGCGGGGGGGAATGAGCAGTTCTTC.

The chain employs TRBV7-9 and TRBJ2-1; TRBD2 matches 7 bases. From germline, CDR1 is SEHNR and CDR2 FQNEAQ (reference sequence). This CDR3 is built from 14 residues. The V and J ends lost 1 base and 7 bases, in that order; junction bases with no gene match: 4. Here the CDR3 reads CASSLEGRENEQFF. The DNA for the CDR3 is TGTGCCAGCAGCTTAGAGGGGAGGGAGAATGAGCAGTTCTTC.

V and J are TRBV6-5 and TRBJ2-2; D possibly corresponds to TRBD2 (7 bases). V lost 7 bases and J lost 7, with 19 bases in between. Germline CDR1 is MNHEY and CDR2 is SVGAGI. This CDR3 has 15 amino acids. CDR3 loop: CASTPTRGLSGELFF. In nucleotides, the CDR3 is TGTGCCAGCACCCCAACGCGGGGGCTCAGCGGGGAGCTGTTTTTT.

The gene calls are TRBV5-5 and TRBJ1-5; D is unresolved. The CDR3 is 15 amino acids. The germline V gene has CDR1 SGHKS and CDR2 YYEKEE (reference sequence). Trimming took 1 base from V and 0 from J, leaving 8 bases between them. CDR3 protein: CASSLTSYSNQPQHF. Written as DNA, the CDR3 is TGTGCCAGCAGCTTGACAAGTTATAGCAATCAGCCCCAGCATTTT.

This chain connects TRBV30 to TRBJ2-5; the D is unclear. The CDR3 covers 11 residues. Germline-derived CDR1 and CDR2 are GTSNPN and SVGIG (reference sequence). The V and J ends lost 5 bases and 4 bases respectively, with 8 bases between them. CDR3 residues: CAWGVGETQYF. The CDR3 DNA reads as TGTGCCTGGGGGGTAGGAGAGACCCAGTACTTC.

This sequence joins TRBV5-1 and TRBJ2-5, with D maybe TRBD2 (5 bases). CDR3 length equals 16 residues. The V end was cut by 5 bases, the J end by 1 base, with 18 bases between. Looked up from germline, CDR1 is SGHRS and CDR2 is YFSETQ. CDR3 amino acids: CASRRGWAGSQETQYF. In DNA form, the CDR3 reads TGCGCCAGCAGACGAGGGTGGGCAGGCTCCCAAGAGACCCAGTACTTC.

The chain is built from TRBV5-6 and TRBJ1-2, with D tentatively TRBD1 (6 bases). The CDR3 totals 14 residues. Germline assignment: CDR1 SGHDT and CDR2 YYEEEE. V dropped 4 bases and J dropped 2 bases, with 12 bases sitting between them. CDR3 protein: CASSPGQGNYGYTF. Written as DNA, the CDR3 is TGTGCCAGCAGCCCCGGTCAGGGGAACTATGGCTACACCTTC.

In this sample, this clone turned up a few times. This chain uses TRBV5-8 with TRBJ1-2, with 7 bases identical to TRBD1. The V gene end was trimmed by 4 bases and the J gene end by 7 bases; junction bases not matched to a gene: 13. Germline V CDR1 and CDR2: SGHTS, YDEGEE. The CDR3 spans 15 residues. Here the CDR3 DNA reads TGTGCCAGCAGCCGAAGACAGGGAGGGCTCGGTGGCTACACCTTC. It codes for CASSRRQGGLGGYTF.

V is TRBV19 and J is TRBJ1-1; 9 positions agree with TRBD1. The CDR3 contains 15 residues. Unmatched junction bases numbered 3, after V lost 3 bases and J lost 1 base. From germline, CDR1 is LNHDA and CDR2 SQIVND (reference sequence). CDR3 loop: CASSMGTGTNTEAFF. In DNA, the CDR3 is TGTGCCAGTAGTATGGGGACAGGGACGAACACTGAAGCTTTCTTT.

CDR3 DNA sequence: TGTGCCAGCAGAGAAGTCAAGGGCTCCGGGGAGCTGTTTTTT. It codes for CASREVKGSGELFF. The chain uses TRBV28 and TRBJ2-2, with unresolved D. CDR1 is MDHEN and CDR2 is SYDVKM in the germline V gene. V gave up 6 bases and J gave up 6 bases, with 14 bases separating them. CDR3 size: 14 residues.

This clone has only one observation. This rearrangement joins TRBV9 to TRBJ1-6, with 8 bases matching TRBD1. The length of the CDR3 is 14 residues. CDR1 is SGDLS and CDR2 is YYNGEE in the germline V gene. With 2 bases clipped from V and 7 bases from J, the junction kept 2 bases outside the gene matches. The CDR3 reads CASSVDRGNSPLHF. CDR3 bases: TGTGCCAGCAGCGTCGACAGGGGAAATTCACCCCTCCACTTT.

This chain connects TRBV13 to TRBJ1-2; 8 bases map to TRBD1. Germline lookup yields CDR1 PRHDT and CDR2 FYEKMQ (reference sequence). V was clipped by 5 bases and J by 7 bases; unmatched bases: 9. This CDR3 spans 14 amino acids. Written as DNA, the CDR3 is TGTGCCAGCAGCCCGACAGGGGCGGACGGTGGCTACACCTTC. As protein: CASSPTGADGGYTF.

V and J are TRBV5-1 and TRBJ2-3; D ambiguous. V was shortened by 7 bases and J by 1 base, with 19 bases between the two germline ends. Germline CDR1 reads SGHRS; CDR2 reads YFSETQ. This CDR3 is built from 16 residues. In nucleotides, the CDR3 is TGCGCCAGCTCCCCCCTCGGGCCCTACTGCACAGATACGCAGTATTTT. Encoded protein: CASSPLGPYCTDTQYF.